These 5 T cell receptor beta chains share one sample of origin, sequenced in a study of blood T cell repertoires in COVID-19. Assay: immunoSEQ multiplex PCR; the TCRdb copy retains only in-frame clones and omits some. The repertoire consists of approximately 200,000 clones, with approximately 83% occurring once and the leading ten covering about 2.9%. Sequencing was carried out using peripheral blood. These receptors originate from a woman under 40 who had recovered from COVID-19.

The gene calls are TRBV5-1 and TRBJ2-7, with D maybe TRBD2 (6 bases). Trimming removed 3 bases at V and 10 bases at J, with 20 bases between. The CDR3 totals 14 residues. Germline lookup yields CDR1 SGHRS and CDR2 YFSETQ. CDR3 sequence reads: CASSWWGDSSSQYF. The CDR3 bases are TGCGCCAGCAGCTGGTGGGGGGACTCTTCCTCTCAGTACTTC.

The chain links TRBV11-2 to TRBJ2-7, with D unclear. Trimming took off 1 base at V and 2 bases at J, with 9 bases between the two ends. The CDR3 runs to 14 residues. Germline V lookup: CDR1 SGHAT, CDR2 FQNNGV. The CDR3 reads CASSLGLPTYEQYF. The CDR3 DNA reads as TGTGCCAGCAGCTTAGGACTCCCGACCTACGAGCAGTACTTC.

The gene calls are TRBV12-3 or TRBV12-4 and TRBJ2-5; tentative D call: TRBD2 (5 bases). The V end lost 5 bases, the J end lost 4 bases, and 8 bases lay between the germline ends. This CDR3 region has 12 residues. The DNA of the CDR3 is TGTGCCAGCAGTCGGGAATCAGAGACCCAGTACTTC. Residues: CASSRESETQYF.

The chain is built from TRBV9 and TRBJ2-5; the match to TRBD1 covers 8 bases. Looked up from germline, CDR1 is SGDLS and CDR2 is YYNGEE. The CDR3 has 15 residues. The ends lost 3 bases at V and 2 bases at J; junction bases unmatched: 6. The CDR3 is CASSDGQGPQETQYF. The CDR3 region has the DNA TGTGCCAGCAGCGACGGACAGGGCCCACAAGAGACCCAGTACTTC.

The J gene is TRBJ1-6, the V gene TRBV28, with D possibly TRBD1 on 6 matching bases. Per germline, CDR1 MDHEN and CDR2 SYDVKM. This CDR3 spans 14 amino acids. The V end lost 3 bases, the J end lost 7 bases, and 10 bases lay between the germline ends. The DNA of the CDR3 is TGTGCCAGCAGTTTCCGGACAGCCAATTCACCCCTCCACTTT. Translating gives CASSFRTANSPLHF.